This TCR beta chain was recorded in a study of T cells in women clearing cervical HPV infection. Sequenced by immunoSEQ multiplex PCR; TCRdb stores in-frame clones only, minus some. This sample's clone table lists tens of thousands of clones. With respect to this clone: The read comes to an end 3 residues before the CDR3 does, leaving the germline J gene to fill in the end.

There are 14 residues in the CDR3. The germline CDR1 and CDR2 sequences are LNHDA and SQIVND (reference sequence). Unmatched junction bases numbered 4, after V lost 5 bases and J lost 2 bases. Material for sequencing was blood buffy coat. This rearrangement joins TRBV19 to TRBJ1-1, with TRBD1 identical over 8 bases. The clonotype originates from a woman aged 18-70 years with a cervical HPV16 infection that either progressed to CIN3+ or cleared (not recorded which). The sequenced CDR3 bases are TGTGCCAGTAGTGGACAGGGCGGCAACACTGAA. As protein: CASSGQGGNTE. The entire CDR3 reads CASSGQGGNTEAFF.